Listed here are 3 T cell receptor beta chains from one sample, sequenced in a study of blood T cell repertoires in COVID-19. The method was immunoSEQ multiplex PCR; TCRdb's version includes in-frame clones alone and lacks a portion of them. The table shows more than 95,000 clones, with about 85% occurring only once. Sequencing used peripheral blood. The receptors were sampled from an elderly woman with COVID-19, enrolled during active disease.

This chain connects TRBV27 to TRBJ2-2; possible D gene TRBD2, 6 bases. V was clipped by 0 bases and J by 4 bases, with 15 bases between them. Germline V gene sequence: CDR1 MNHEY, CDR2 SMNVEV (reference sequence). The CDR3 contains 17 residues. CDR3 coding DNA: TGTGCCAGCAGTTTATCCAGTTGGCAGGGAGGCACCGGGGAGCTGTTTTTT. Encoded protein: CASSLSSWQGGTGELFF.

The chain has TRBV20-1 and TRBJ1-5; tentatively, D is TRBD1 (5 bases). CDR3 size: 15 residues. Germline V lookup: CDR1 DFQATT, CDR2 SNEGSKA (reference sequence). Trimming shortened V by 3 bases and J by 10 bases, and 22 bases separated the two germline ends. CDR3 DNA: TGCAGTGCTAGTTATCGACGGGGGGTCCCTTATCCCCAGCATTTT. Translated: CSASYRRGVPYPQHF.

This clone was seen a single time. The rearrangement links TRBV2 to TRBJ2-7; D is perhaps TRBD1 (6 bases). CDR3 length equals 14 residues. Germline V gene sequence: CDR1 SNHLY, CDR2 FYNNEI. Trimming pared 6 bases from V and 1 base from J, leaving 13 bases between. The CDR3 region has the DNA TGTGCCAGCAGGAGAGACAGGAAGTCCTACGAGCAGTACTTC. This gives the protein CASRRDRKSYEQYF. Together with reference TRBV2 and TRBJ2-7, the CDR3 gives the full variable domain: EPEVTQTPSHQVTQMGQEVILRCVPISNHLYFYWYRQILGQKVEFLVSFYNNEISEKSEIFDDQFSVERPDGSNFTLKIRSTKLEDSAMYFCASRRDRKSYEQYFGPGTRLTVT.